The next 9 T cell receptor beta chains were all read from a single sample in a study of T-cell memory formation after mild COVID-19. TCRdb independently ran MiXCR on the 5' RACE reads; one entry per CDR3 protein. Counted here are approximately 230,000 distinct CDR3 sequences, about 17% occurring once; the ten biggest clones make up approximately 3.4%. Specimen: PBMCs or a T cell subset sorted from them (not recorded which). The receptors were gathered from a man aged 18 to 29 who had mild COVID-19 (a few samples of this study predate the infection). Cell type and time point are not known.

The J gene is TRBJ2-2, the V gene TRBV6-2 or TRBV6-3; 12 bases are shared with TRBD2. The CDR3 sequence is 16 residues long. Germline CDR1 MNHEY, CDR2 SVGEGT. J gave up 0 bases and V 8 bases, and 4 bases lay outside the gene matches. CDR3: CASGRTSGANTGELFF. The CDR3 DNA follows: TGTGCCAGCGGAAGGACTAGCGGGGCGAACACCGGGGAGCTGTTTTTT.

This clonotype was seen only a few times. V is TRBV18 and J is TRBJ2-1; 11 bases are shared with TRBD2. CDR3 length: 16 amino acids. V lost 2 bases and J lost 5; bases outside the gene matches: 5. Per the germline V gene, CDR1 is KGHSH and CDR2 is LQKENI. CDR3: CASSPTSGGTNNEQFF. CDR3 DNA sequence: TGTGCCAGCTCACCAACTAGCGGGGGAACAAACAATGAGCAGTTCTTC.

The J gene is TRBJ1-5, the V gene TRBV6-5; the D gene is possibly TRBD1 (5 bases). V was pared by 0 bases and J by 7 bases, with 10 bases between. Per germline, CDR1 MNHEY and CDR2 SVGAGI. This CDR3 contains 14 residues. CDR3 DNA sequence: TGTGCCAGCAGTTACTCCCGGGGGAGGCAGCCCCAGCATTTT. This sequence encodes CASSYSRGRQPQHF.

V usage is TRBV7-3 and J usage is TRBJ2-1; D perhaps matches TRBD1 (6 bases). Germline V gene lookup returns CDR1 SGHTA and CDR2 FQGTGA. V lost 5 bases and J lost 8, with 16 bases in between. The CDR3 contains 14 residues. CDR3 protein: CASSPQGPPDEQFF. For the CDR3, the DNA is TGTGCCAGCAGCCCCCAGGGGCCACCTGATGAGCAGTTCTTC.

A few counts support this clonotype. The chain couples TRBV20-1 to TRBJ2-3, with D possibly matching TRBD1 (6 bases). From germline, CDR1 is DFQATT and CDR2 SNEGSKA (reference sequence). Trimming removed 3 bases at V and 5 bases at J, with 15 bases between. The CDR3 consists of 14 residues. Here the CDR3 reads CSASNTGQGDTQYF. The DNA for the CDR3 is TGCAGTGCTAGTAACACAGGGCAAGGAGATACGCAGTATTTT.

This clonotype showed up just a few times. The chain recombines TRBV20-1 with TRBJ2-7; possible D gene TRBD1, 5 bases. This CDR3 is 13 amino acids long. Trimming removed 3 bases from V and 0 bases from J, with 9 bases in between. Germline values: CDR1 DFQATT, CDR2 SNEGSKA (reference sequence). CDR3 bases: TGCAGTGCTAGGGACATGGGCTCCTACGAGCAGTACTTC. This gives the protein CSARDMGSYEQYF.

This clonotype was seen a handful of times. The chain is built from TRBV4-3 and TRBJ1-2; unclear D gene. Germline CDR1 is LGHNA and CDR2 is YSLEER. V was pared by 6 bases and J by 8 bases, with 22 bases between. The CDR3 consists of 15 residues. The CDR3 loop is CASRTTNLGSGGYTF. The CDR3 coding sequence is TGCGCCAGCAGGACAACAAATTTGGGATCAGGAGGCTACACCTTC.

This clonotype has more than one count but fewer than ten. The chain carries TRBV7-8 and TRBJ2-2, with 10 bases lining up with TRBD1. The CDR3 is 18 amino acids. With 4 bases clipped from V and 2 bases from J, the junction kept 10 bases outside the gene matches. Germline loops: CDR1 SGHVS, CDR2 FQNEAQ. The CDR3 protein is CASSYRDRGSSNTGELFF. In DNA, the CDR3 is TGTGCCAGCAGCTACCGGGACAGGGGATCCTCTAACACCGGGGAGCTGTTTTTT.

This clonotype has more than one count but fewer than ten. The chain links TRBV7-2 to TRBJ1-1; D uncertain. Trimming took 0 bases from V and 0 from J, leaving 8 bases between them. The CDR3 is 15 residues long. CDR1 is SGHTA and CDR2 is FQGNSA in the germline V gene. The CDR3 nucleotides are TGTGCCAGCAGCTTAGCCGGGGTCCTGAACACTGAAGCTTTCTTT. It translates to CASSLAGVLNTEAFF.